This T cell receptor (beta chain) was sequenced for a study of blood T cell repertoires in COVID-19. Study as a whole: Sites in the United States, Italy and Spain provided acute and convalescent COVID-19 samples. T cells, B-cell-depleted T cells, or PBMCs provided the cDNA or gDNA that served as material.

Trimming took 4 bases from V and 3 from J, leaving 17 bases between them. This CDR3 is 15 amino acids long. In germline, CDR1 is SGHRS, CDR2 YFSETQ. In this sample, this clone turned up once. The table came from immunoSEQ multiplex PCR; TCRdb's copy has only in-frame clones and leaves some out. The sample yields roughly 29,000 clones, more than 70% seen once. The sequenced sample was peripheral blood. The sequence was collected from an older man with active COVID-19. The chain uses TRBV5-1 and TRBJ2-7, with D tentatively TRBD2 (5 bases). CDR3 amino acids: CASSGSRVGDYEQYF. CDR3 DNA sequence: TGCGCCAGCAGCGGTAGTAGGGTGGGAGACTACGAGCAGTACTTC.